The 26 T cell receptor beta chains below were found in one sample sequenced in a study of graft-versus-host responses after intestinal transplantation. This table comes from immunoSEQ multiplex PCR, and its TCRdb copy is limited to in-frame clones, with some not included. The table has some 46,000 clones, approximately 95% seen once. The sequencing here drew on PBMCs, taken 335 days after intestinal transplant. All receptors come from a human patient who received an intestinal transplant, so some T cells may come from the graft donor.

This chain connects TRBV5-6 to TRBJ2-7, with 8 positions matching TRBD1. J was trimmed by 3 bases and V by 4 bases; bases with no gene match: 9. CDR1 is SGHDT and CDR2 is YYEEEE in the germline V gene. The CDR3 is 15 residues long. The DNA for the CDR3 is TGTGCCAGCAGCGCTGAGGACAGGGTCGTCTACGAGCAGTACTTC. Translated: CASSAEDRVVYEQYF. Supplemented by reference TRBV5-6 and TRBJ2-7, the full variable domain reads DAGVTQSPTHLIKTRGQQVTLRCSPKSGHDTVSWYQQALGQGPQFIFQYYEEEERQRGNFPDRFSGHQFPNYSSELNVNALLLGDSALYLCASSAEDRVVYEQYFGPGTRLTVT.

V and J are TRBV6-5 and TRBJ2-7; TRBD2 is a possible D gene (5 bases). Germline V CDR1 and CDR2: MNHEY, SVGAGI. There are 13 residues in the CDR3. Trimming took 2 bases from V and 3 from J, leaving 8 bases between them. In nucleotides, the CDR3 is TGTGCCAGCAGTTACACTAGGGACTACGAGCAGTACTTC. Translated: CASSYTRDYEQYF.

The chain combines TRBV7-9 with TRBJ2-1, with 8 nucleotides matching TRBD1. Trimming removed 2 bases from V and 8 bases from J; junction bases left unmatched: 14. Looked up from germline, CDR1 is SEHNR and CDR2 is FQNEAQ (reference sequence). This CDR3 contains 17 residues. The DNA of the CDR3 is TGTGCCAGCAGCTTAAAATCGAGACAGGGGCTGTTGCATGAGCAGTTCTTC. It yields the protein CASSLKSRQGLLHEQFF.

The chain is built from TRBV2 and TRBJ1-5, with a weak D call TRBD1 (5 bases). Germline V gives CDR1 SNHLY, CDR2 FYNNEI. CDR3 length: 13 residues. V lost 7 bases to trimming and J lost 3 bases, with 10 bases between them. As DNA, the CDR3 is TGTGCCAGCACTCGAGGGGACAATCAGCCCCAGCATTTT. Protein product: CASTRGDNQPQHF.

The V gene is TRBV6-1, the J gene TRBJ2-5, with D maybe TRBD2 (7 bases). V lost 2 bases and J 5 bases, leaving 15 bases between the germline ends. Germline V lookup: CDR1 MNHNS, CDR2 SASEGT. The CDR3 is 15 amino acids. CDR3 loop: CASSEWGGASETQYF. CDR3 nucleotides: TGTGCCAGCAGTGAATGGGGGGGCGCTTCGGAGACCCAGTACTTC.

This clone was seen a single time. The rearrangement joins TRBV6-5 to TRBJ1-1; 7 bases match TRBD1. The CDR3 is 15 residues long. Germline-derived CDR1 and CDR2 are MNHEY and SVGAGI. V dropped 6 bases and J dropped 3; count of bases not matched to a gene: 10. CDR3 nucleotide sequence: TGTGCCAGCAGCCCGCCCGGGACAGCCGACACTGAAGCTTTCTTT. Translating gives CASSPPGTADTEAFF.

V gene TRBV18 combines with J gene TRBJ2-5; D might be TRBD1 (7 bases). The J call could be wrong; TRBJ2-7 is a better fit for the DNA end. The CDR3 totals 15 residues. Looked up from germline, CDR1 is KGHSH and CDR2 is LQKENI. The CDR3 DNA reads TGTGCCAGCTCACCCGGAGGAGCAGGGGGGTACGAGCAGTACTTC. Translation: CASSPGGAGGYEQYF.

This rearrangement joins TRBV7-3 to TRBJ2-6, with D maybe TRBD1 (6 bases). Germline CDR1 reads SGHTA; CDR2 reads FQGTGA. V gave up 2 bases and J gave up 2 bases, with 7 bases separating them. This CDR3 comprises 15 residues. The CDR3 is CASSLPGAGANVLTF. CDR3 DNA sequence: TGTGCCAGCAGCTTACCAGGGGCTGGGGCCAACGTCCTGACTTTC.

CDR3 bases: TGTGCCAGAAGCTTTCCCAGCGGGTATAGACACCTAGCCAAAAACATTCAGTACTTC. This gives the protein CARSFPSGYRHLAKNIQYF. V and J are TRBV5-3 and TRBJ2-4; perhaps TRBD2 as D (6 bases). TRBV5-3 is an ORF; its function is uncertain. Trimming removed 2 bases from V and 0 bases from J, with 21 bases in between. This CDR3 contains 19 residues.

The V and J genes are TRBV5-5 and TRBJ1-1; D gene unclear. V was shortened by 0 bases and J by 8 bases, with 8 bases between the two germline ends. Germline-derived CDR1 and CDR2 are SGHKS and YYEKEE (reference sequence). The CDR3 runs 12 residues. The CDR3 DNA reads as TGTGCCAGCAGCTTGGATGGACTGGAAGCTTTCTTT. It yields the protein CASSLDGLEAFF. Looking up the rest from reference TRBV5-5 and TRBJ1-1 gives the full variable domain: DAGVTQSPTHLIKTRGQQVTLRCSPISGHKSVSWYQQVLGQGPQFIFQYYEKEERGRGNFPDRFSARQFPNYSSELNVNALLLGDSALYLCASSLDGLEAFFGQGTRLTVV.

The V and J genes are TRBV11-2 and TRBJ2-7, with 10 bases matching TRBD1. This CDR3 region has 17 residues. Per the germline V gene, CDR1 is SGHAT and CDR2 is FQNNGV. V trimming: 0 bases; J trimming: 3 bases; junction bases outside the gene matches: 8. The CDR3 protein is CASSLDIGQGDLYEQYF. In DNA, the CDR3 is TGTGCCAGCAGCTTAGATATCGGACAGGGGGACCTCTACGAGCAGTACTTC.

This clone was seen a handful of times. The chain combines TRBV6-6 with TRBJ1-5; D is undetermined. Trimming removed 2 bases from V and 5 bases from J, with 4 bases in between. CDR3 length equals 12 residues. Germline V gene data show CDR1 as MNHNY and CDR2 as SVGAGI (reference sequence). This chain's CDR3 is CASSYVDQPQHF. DNA of the CDR3: TGTGCCAGCAGTTACGTGGATCAGCCCCAGCATTTT.

The chain employs TRBV11-1 and TRBJ1-1, with D unresolved. Germline lookup yields CDR1 SGHAT and CDR2 FQDESV (reference sequence). V was shortened by 5 bases and J by 12 bases, with 19 bases between the two germline ends. This CDR3 is built from 13 residues. The DNA of the CDR3 is TGTGCCAGCAGCCCTCAAATGGCGCGTGGCCCTTTCTTT. Its protein is CASSPQMARGPFF.

The chain is built from TRBV11-2 and TRBJ2-1; 10 nucleotides align to TRBD2. Germline assignment: CDR1 SGHAT and CDR2 FQNNGV. With V trimmed by 2 bases and J by 8 bases, 6 bases remained unmatched. The CDR3 runs to 15 residues. CDR3 protein: CASSLWTSGGDEQFF. The DNA for the CDR3 is TGTGCCAGCAGCTTATGGACTAGCGGAGGGGATGAGCAGTTCTTC. Using reference TRBV11-2 and TRBJ2-1 for the parts outside the CDR3, the full variable domain is EAGVAQSPRYKIIEKRQSVAFWCNPISGHATLYWYQQILGQGPKLLIQFQNNGVVDDSQLPKDRFSAERLKGVDSTLKIQPAKLEDSAVYLCASSLWTSGGDEQFFGPGTRLTVL.

The chain is built from TRBV19 and TRBJ2-5; D is possibly TRBD1 (5 bases). V lost 10 bases, J lost 4 bases, and 16 bases lay in between. This CDR3 has 13 amino acids. Germline V lookup: CDR1 LNHDA, CDR2 SQIVND (reference sequence). The CDR3 bases are TGTGCCACAGGAAATCAGGGCGTAGAGACCCAGTACTTC. Its translation: CATGNQGVETQYF.

Notes on this clone: The junction does not match germline at one end; this may be a read error. This chain connects TRBV7-9 to TRBJ2-3, with 9 nucleotides matching TRBD2. The germline gives CDR1 SEHNR, CDR2 FQNEAQ (reference sequence). CDR3 length equals 18 residues. The CDR3, as DNA: TGTGCCAGCAGCTCCCCCCGGGCTAGCGGGGCCAACACAGGTACGCAGTATTTT. This gives the protein CASSSPRASGANTGTQYF.

V gene TRBV9 combines with J gene TRBJ2-5; the D gene could be TRBD1 or TRBD2 (5 bases each). This CDR3 is built from 13 residues. Germline values: CDR1 SGDLS, CDR2 YYNGEE. V was clipped by 5 bases and J by 3 bases, with 11 bases between them. This CDR3 reads CASSSGDEETQYF. CDR3 DNA: TGTGCCAGCAGTTCCGGGGACGAAGAGACCCAGTACTTC.

The V and J genes are TRBV18 and TRBJ1-1, with D possibly being TRBD1 (5 bases). This CDR3 is 16 amino acids long. Looked up from germline, CDR1 is KGHSH and CDR2 is LQKENI. Trimming left V 3 bases short and J 4 bases short, with 18 bases between. This CDR3 is CASSPPQEPAATEAFF. Here the CDR3 DNA reads TGTGCCAGCTCACCCCCACAGGAGCCGGCGGCCACTGAAGCTTTCTTT.

The gene calls are TRBV10-3 and TRBJ2-1, with a tentative D call TRBD1 (6 bases). Germline CDR1 is ENHRY and CDR2 is SYGVKD. The CDR3 contains 16 residues. V lost 5 bases and J lost 1, with 15 bases in between. This CDR3 is CAISFGTYSSYNEQFF. DNA of the CDR3: TGTGCCATCAGTTTCGGGACATACTCATCCTACAATGAGCAGTTCTTC.

The gene calls are TRBV6-5 and TRBJ1-4; no clear D. Germline CDR1 is MNHEY and CDR2 is SVGAGI. V gave up 0 bases and J gave up 6 bases, with 11 bases separating them. CDR3 length: 15 amino acids. For the CDR3, the DNA is TGTGCCAGCAGTTACTCGTATCAGAGCCATGAAAAACTGTTTTTT. This sequence encodes CASSYSYQSHEKLFF.

The chain employs TRBV11-2 and TRBJ2-7; D is unresolved. Germline V lookup: CDR1 SGHAT, CDR2 FQNNGV. V shed 1 base and J shed 2 bases, with 15 bases lying between them. There are 16 residues in the CDR3. CDR3 protein: CASSLVISGIPYEQYF. CDR3 nucleotide sequence: TGTGCCAGCAGCTTAGTAATCTCCGGCATACCCTACGAGCAGTACTTC.

This rearrangement joins TRBV10-3 to TRBJ2-7; 9 bases are shared with TRBD1. In germline, CDR1 is ENHRY, CDR2 SYGVKD. The length of the CDR3 is 14 residues. The V and J ends lost 7 bases and 6 bases, in that order; junction bases with no gene match: 10. Here the CDR3 reads CAINSGTGHSEQYF. CDR3 coding DNA: TGTGCCATCAATTCCGGGACAGGGCACTCCGAGCAGTACTTC.

The chain links TRBV10-3 to TRBJ2-7; D gene unclear. This CDR3 has 14 amino acids. Per the germline V gene, CDR1 is ENHRY and CDR2 is SYGVKD. V was cut by 5 bases and J by 1 base, with 12 bases left in between. The CDR3 region is CAISHNDVSYEQYF. In DNA form, the CDR3 reads TGTGCCATCAGTCATAACGACGTGTCCTACGAGCAGTACTTC.

The V and J genes are TRBV2 and TRBJ2-7; a possible D gene is TRBD2 (6 bases). Germline V gene lookup returns CDR1 SNHLY and CDR2 FYNNEI. V lost 6 bases and J 2 bases, leaving 11 bases between the germline ends. This CDR3 region has 13 residues. CDR3: CASSGTAPYEQYF. DNA for the CDR3: TGTGCCAGCAGCGGGACTGCCCCCTACGAGCAGTACTTC. The full variable domain, its missing parts supplied by reference TRBV2 and TRBJ2-7, is EPEVTQTPSHQVTQMGQEVILRCVPISNHLYFYWYRQILGQKVEFLVSFYNNEISEKSEIFDDQFSVERPDGSNFTLKIRSTKLEDSAMYFCASSGTAPYEQYFGPGTRLTVT.

The chain is built from TRBV2 and TRBJ2-5; D unclear. Trimming pared 7 bases from V and 4 bases from J, leaving 13 bases between. Germline lookup yields CDR1 SNHLY and CDR2 FYNNEI. This CDR3 region has 13 residues. The CDR3 protein is CASTTSHIETQYF. The DNA of the CDR3 is TGTGCCAGCACGACGTCCCATATAGAGACCCAGTACTTC.

The chain recombines TRBV7-9 with TRBJ1-4; TRBD1 agrees at 12 bases. Germline trimming cut 2 bases from V and 8 bases from J; bases unmatched to any gene: 6. The CDR3 is made up of 16 amino acids. Germline-derived CDR1 and CDR2 are SEHNR and FQNEAQ (reference sequence). The CDR3 region is CASSLFGTGGGEKLFF. The CDR3 DNA follows: TGTGCCAGCAGCTTATTTGGGACAGGGGGCGGAGAAAAACTGTTTTTT.